Below are 12 T cell receptor beta chains sequenced from a single sample in a study of cytotoxic CD8 clonotypes in ibrutinib-treated CLL. Data came from immunoSEQ multiplex PCR; TCRdb stores just in-frame clones and leaves some out. The sample carries tens of thousands of clones, roughly 49% recorded once. The input for sequencing was PBMCs, taken at disease progression, from a patient treated with ibrutinib. The origin of the receptors is a human donor with chronic lymphocytic leukemia.

V usage is TRBV10-3 and J usage is TRBJ2-7; D not certain. CDR3 length equals 14 residues. Germline V CDR1 and CDR2: ENHRY, SYGVKD. Trimming left V 4 bases short and J 0 bases short, with 10 bases between. In DNA, the CDR3 is TGTGCCATCAGTGTAGGTCCTAGCTCCTACGAGCAGTACTTC. This sequence encodes CAISVGPSSYEQYF.

This sequence joins TRBV5-1 and TRBJ1-1; D may be TRBD1 (6 bases). Germline loops: CDR1 SGHRS, CDR2 YFSETQ. This CDR3 comprises 14 residues. The V gene lost 5 bases and the J gene lost 2 bases, with 13 bases spanning the gap. The CDR3 nucleotides are TGCGCCAGCAGGACTACTGGGACAAACACTGAAGCTTTCTTT. It codes for CASRTTGTNTEAFF.

This clone has only a few counts. V is TRBV18 and J is TRBJ2-7, with 10 bases fitting TRBD1. Germline V gives CDR1 KGHSH, CDR2 LQKENI. With V trimmed by 0 bases and J by 4 bases, 6 bases remained unmatched. This CDR3 has 16 amino acids. The DNA of the CDR3 is TGTGCCAGCTCACCACCGGGGACAGGGGAAGGATACGAGCAGTACTTC. This encodes CASSPPGTGEGYEQYF.

This clone was detected only a few times. The chain carries TRBV7-8 and TRBJ2-2, with 8 bases aligning to TRBD1. This CDR3 has 15 residues. Germline V lookup: CDR1 SGHVS, CDR2 FQNEAQ. V trimming: 2 bases; J trimming: 5 bases; junction bases outside the gene matches: 4. CDR3 in amino acids: CASSLLGQVTGELFF. As DNA, the CDR3 is TGTGCCAGCAGCTTACTGGGACAGGTGACCGGGGAGCTGTTTTTT.

The chain has TRBV19 and TRBJ1-2; no clear D gene. The CDR3 loop spans 15 amino acids. V was pared by 6 bases and J by 4 bases, with 18 bases between. CDR1 LNHDA and CDR2 SQIVND come from the germline V gene (reference sequence). As DNA, the CDR3 is TGTGCCAGTAGGAAGGCGGTGAGCTTTTTCTATGGCTACACCTTC. The encoded protein is CASRKAVSFFYGYTF. The full variable domain, in which reference TRBV19 and TRBJ1-2 provide the parts outside the CDR3, is DGGITQSPKYLFRKEGQNVTLSCEQNLNHDAMYWYRQDPGQGLRLIYYSQIVNDFQKGDIAEGYSVSREKKESFPLTVTSAQKNPTAFYLCASRKAVSFFYGYTFGSGTRLTVV.

The J gene is TRBJ1-2, the V gene TRBV29-1, with D unclear. V was cut by 2 bases and J by 0 bases, with 4 bases left in between. CDR1 SQVTM and CDR2 ANQGSEA come from the germline V gene. The CDR3 totals 12 residues. CDR3: CSVERANYGYTF. Written as DNA, the CDR3 is TGCAGCGTTGAACGCGCTAACTATGGCTACACCTTC. The variable domain in full, completed from reference TRBV29-1 and TRBJ1-2, reads SAVISQKPSRDICQRGTSLTIQCQVDSQVTMMFWYRQQPGQSLTLIATANQGSEATYESGFVIDKFPISRPNLTFSTLTVSNMSPEDSSIYLCSVERANYGYTFGSGTRLTVV.

This clone was detected many times. The chain links TRBV13 to TRBJ1-3; D uncertain. The germline V gene has CDR1 PRHDT and CDR2 FYEKMQ (reference sequence). Deletions cut 0 bases from V and 0 bases from J, with 3 bases between. The CDR3 extends over 14 amino acids. The CDR3 is CASSLGGSGNTIYF. In DNA form, the CDR3 reads TGTGCCAGCAGCTTAGGGGGCTCTGGAAACACCATATATTTT.

The chain recombines TRBV7-9 with TRBJ2-3; D is unresolved. V dropped 3 bases and J dropped 6 bases, with 10 bases sitting between them. The V gene's germline CDR1 is SEHNR and CDR2 FQNEAQ (reference sequence). The CDR3 runs to 13 residues. The CDR3 DNA reads as TGTGCCAGCAGCTTCCCGGTCCCCGATACGCAGTATTTT. It codes for CASSFPVPDTQYF.

This chain uses TRBV18 with TRBJ1-2; D might be TRBD1 (6 bases). The ends were cut back, 4 bases at V and 3 bases at J, with 9 bases in the middle. The germline CDR1 and CDR2 sequences are KGHSH and LQKENI. This CDR3 is 13 amino acids long. CDR3 nucleotides: TGTGCCAGCTCACTTCGGACAGACTATGGCTACACCTTC. This codes for CASSLRTDYGYTF.

This chain connects TRBV28 to TRBJ2-7; perhaps D is TRBD1 or TRBD2 (5 bases each). The CDR3 totals 17 residues. Trimming removed 6 bases at V and 2 bases at J, with 23 bases between. CDR1 is MDHEN and CDR2 is SYDVKM in the germline V gene. DNA of the CDR3: TGTGCCAGCAGACAATCAACGGACAAGGTGGGACCCTACGAGCAGTACTTC. Translated: CASRQSTDKVGPYEQYF. Together with reference TRBV28 and TRBJ2-7, the CDR3 gives the full variable domain: DVKVTQSSRYLVKRTGEKVFLECVQDMDHENMFWYRQDPGLGLRLIYFSYDVKMKEKGDIPEGYSVSREKKERFSLILESASTNQTSMYLCASRQSTDKVGPYEQYFGPGTRLTVT.

This chain uses TRBV9 with TRBJ2-5, with D tentatively TRBD2 (5 bases). The ends were cut back, 2 bases at V and 5 bases at J, with 16 bases in the middle. The CDR3 runs to 15 residues. Germline loops: CDR1 SGDLS, CDR2 YYNGEE. CDR3 region: CASSVGVSGSETQYF. CDR3 coding DNA: TGTGCCAGCAGCGTTGGAGTCAGCGGATCGGAGACCCAGTACTTC.

This rearrangement joins TRBV9 to TRBJ2-3, with TRBD2 matching 10 bases. CDR1 is SGDLS and CDR2 is YYNGEE in the germline V gene. The trim removed 1 base at V and 6 bases at J, leaving 8 bases unmatched. This CDR3 region has 16 residues. The CDR3 DNA sequence: TGTGCCAGCAGCGTATCTAGCGGGGGTTATAGGGATACGCAGTATTTT. Protein: CASSVSSGGYRDTQYF.